Below are 24 T cell receptor beta chains sequenced from a single sample in a study of CD8+CD57+ T cells in acquired aplastic anemia (dated by TCRdb to the late 2010s). On the study overall, not on this receptor specifically: In patients, diversity was lower in CD8+CD57+ cells than in the total CD4+ and CD8+ cell pools.

Their antigens are not known. Flow cytometry had shown CD8+CD57+ cell expansion in the patients selected for sequencing. Sequencer: Illumina HiSeq 2000. Genomic DNA served as template for TCR beta VDJ combination and CDR3 sequence profiling. TCRdb passed the public sequencing reads through fastp at Q25 and MiXCR, retaining productive beta sequences. Identical CDR3 proteins give one entry, which carries the most common genes and DNA. For this sample the table gives about 16,000 distinct CDR3 sequences, of which roughly two fifths were detected only once. The ten largest clones capture 70% to 90% of the sample. Sequenced: CD8+CD57+ T cells sorted from PBMCs. The sample's cell subset or site label, decoded: bead-enriched CD8+CD57+ effector memory T cells from SAA patients. The receptors originated from a human donor with aplastic anemia.

This rearrangement joins TRBV30 to TRBJ2-2, with D tentatively TRBD2 (5 bases). CDR3 length: 14 residues. V lost 2 bases and J 3 bases, leaving 10 bases between the germline ends. Germline V lookup: CDR1 GTSNPN, CDR2 SVGIG (reference sequence). CDR3 protein: CAWSSSPHTGELFF. CDR3 DNA sequence: TGTGCCTGGAGTTCTAGCCCGCACACCGGGGAGCTGTTTTTT.

The chain recombines TRBV7-9 with TRBJ2-5; D assignment may be TRBD1 or TRBD2 (5 bases each). This CDR3 has 15 amino acids. The V gene's germline CDR1 is SEHNR and CDR2 FQNEAQ (reference sequence). Trimming cost V 1 base and J 0 bases, with 9 bases left between them. The CDR3 sequence: CASSLGVGDQETQYF. CDR3 in DNA: TGTGCCAGCAGCTTAGGGGTGGGGGACCAAGAGACCCAGTACTTC.

The chain carries TRBV7-8 and TRBJ1-3, with D unresolved. Germline values: CDR1 SGHVS, CDR2 FQNEAQ. The CDR3 sequence is 15 residues long. Trimming removed 5 bases from V and 4 bases from J, with 15 bases in between. CDR3 sequence reads: CASSPVYAPGNTIYF. The CDR3 DNA is TGTGCCAGCAGCCCCGTTTACGCGCCCGGAAACACCATATATTTT.

V gene TRBV7-9 combines with J gene TRBJ2-5; D gene uncertain. The V and J ends lost 8 bases and 5 bases respectively, with 15 bases between them. This CDR3 is 13 amino acids long. Germline CDR1 is SEHNR and CDR2 is FQNEAQ (reference sequence). As DNA, the CDR3 is TGTGCCAGCCGGTCAACATTTAAGGAGACCCAGTACTTC. Amino acids: CASRSTFKETQYF.

The CDR3 loop reads CASSLSRTNIPLTRGYEQYF. The CDR3 DNA reads as TGTGCCAGCAGCTTAAGTAGGACGAACATCCCGTTAACCAGGGGCTACGAGCAGTACTTC. The chain couples TRBV7-3 to TRBJ2-7; D may be TRBD1 (6 bases). Trimming removed 1 base from V and 3 bases from J, with 28 bases in between. The CDR3 loop spans 20 amino acids. CDR1 is SGHTA, CDR2 FQGTGA, per germline.

Many counts were recorded for this clonotype. The chain couples TRBV6-4 to TRBJ2-1, with TRBD2 matching 10 bases. The CDR3 contains 15 residues. V gave up 0 bases and J gave up 6 bases; unmatched junction bases: 2. Germline V lookup: CDR1 MRHNA, CDR2 SNTAGT. The CDR3 region has the DNA TGTGCCAGCAGTGACTCAAGCGGGGGGGCCAATGAGCAGTTCTTC. Its translation is CASSDSSGGANEQFF.

This sequence joins TRBV20-1 and TRBJ1-1, with D unclear. Trimming pared 3 bases from V and 0 bases from J, leaving 8 bases between. Germline CDR1 DFQATT, CDR2 SNEGSKA (reference sequence). The CDR3 is made up of 13 amino acids. This CDR3 reads CSASTGLNTEAFF. CDR3 DNA: TGCAGTGCTAGCACCGGATTGAACACTGAAGCTTTCTTT.

This clonotype was found once. J is TRBJ1-3 and V is TRBV4-1, with D perhaps TRBD1 (5 bases). The V gene's germline CDR1 is MGHRA and CDR2 YSYEKL. V was pared by 5 bases and J by 0 bases, with 17 bases between. This CDR3 has 17 amino acids. The CDR3 bases are TGCGCCAGCAGCTCCCGGGACTCCTTGTCCTCTGGAAACACCATATATTTT. The encoded protein is CASSSRDSLSSGNTIYF.

The genes are TRBV25-1 and TRBJ1-1; D is ambiguous. Trimming cost V 4 bases and J 0 bases, with 6 bases left between them. The CDR3 length is 13 residues. The germline gives CDR1 MGHDK, CDR2 SYGVNS. DNA of the CDR3: TGTGCCAGCAGTGTCGGGATGAACACTGAAGCTTTCTTT. Amino acids: CASSVGMNTEAFF.

This chain uses TRBV7-2 with TRBJ1-1; possible D gene TRBD1, 5 bases. This CDR3 region has 14 residues. Germline CDR1 is SGHTA and CDR2 is FQGNSA. Deletions cut 3 bases from V and 1 base from J, with 9 bases between. The CDR3 DNA sequence: TGTGCCAGCAGCTTCGGGACTTCGAACACTGAAGCTTTCTTT. It yields the protein CASSFGTSNTEAFF.

This chain links TRBV14 with TRBJ1-1; the D gene is possibly TRBD1 (5 bases). Trimming removed 0 bases at V and 11 bases at J, with 13 bases between. The CDR3 loop spans 13 amino acids. The germline V gene has CDR1 SGHDN and CDR2 FVKESK. CDR3 bases: TGTGCCAGCAGCCAAGAGGAGGGGCTCAAGGCTTTCTTT. It codes for CASSQEEGLKAFF.

The chain links TRBV20-1 to TRBJ2-3; 8 bases line up with TRBD1. The CDR3 contains 13 residues. Germline assignment: CDR1 DFQATT and CDR2 SNEGSKA (reference sequence). V shed 7 bases and J 4 bases; nucleotides not matched to a gene: 7. The CDR3 bases are TGCAGTGTCACCGACAGGGGTCCAGATACGCAGTATTTT. Its protein product is CSVTDRGPDTQYF.

The CDR3, as DNA: TGTGCCAGCAGCTTGGTGAAGAACGAGCAGTACTTC. Its translation: CASSLVKNEQYF. The rearrangement joins TRBV5-6 to TRBJ2-7; D is ambiguous. Germline V gives CDR1 SGHDT, CDR2 YYEEEE. This CDR3 comprises 12 residues. V lost 0 bases to trimming and J lost 5 bases, with 6 bases between them.

This clonotype was counted only a few times. This chain links TRBV6-1 with TRBJ2-7, with 8 nucleotides matching TRBD2. Trimming cost V 4 bases and J 1 base; bases outside gene matches: 3. CDR1 and CDR2 from the germline V gene are MNHNS and SASEGT. This CDR3 is built from 14 residues. CDR3 in amino acids: CASSAASGSYEQYF. The CDR3 region has the DNA TGTGCCAGCAGTGCCGCTAGCGGGTCCTACGAGCAGTACTTC.

Concerning this clonotype itself: It may be a read error: a sequence one base away is much more abundant. The V and J genes are TRBV10-3 and TRBJ1-2, with TRBD1 matching 8 bases. CDR1 is ENHRY and CDR2 is SYGVKD in the germline V gene. CDR3 size: 14 residues. CDR3 residues: CATSPGQGNYGYTF. Written as DNA, the CDR3 is TGTGCCACCAGTCCTGGACAGGGTAACTATGGCTACACCTTC.

Only a few counts were recorded for this clonotype. The V gene is TRBV19, the J gene TRBJ2-3, with D maybe TRBD1 (6 bases). In germline, CDR1 is LNHDA, CDR2 SQIVND (reference sequence). This CDR3 comprises 14 residues. With 10 bases removed from V and 1 base from J, the gap between germline ends came to 15 bases. The CDR3 here is CATSGYRGTDTQYF. In DNA form, the CDR3 reads TGTGCCACCTCGGGGTACAGGGGCACAGATACGCAGTATTTT. The full variable domain, its missing parts supplied by reference TRBV19 and TRBJ2-3, is DGGITQSPKYLFRKEGQNVTLSCEQNLNHDAMYWYRQDPGQGLRLIYYSQIVNDFQKGDIAEGYSVSREKKESFPLTVTSAQKNPTAFYLCATSGYRGTDTQYFGPGTRLTVL.

The chain joins TRBV2 to TRBJ2-7, with a possible D match to TRBD2 (6 bases). Germline CDR1 SNHLY, CDR2 FYNNEI. Trimming took 1 base from V and 7 from J, leaving 11 bases between them. The CDR3 totals 13 residues. The CDR3 DNA follows: TGTGCCAGCAGTGAAGTGGGGCGGGGAGAGCAGTACGTC. It encodes CASSEVGRGEQYV.

The rearrangement uses TRBV6-2 or TRBV6-3 and TRBJ2-5, with TRBD2 as a possible D gene (5 bases). CDR1 MNHEY and CDR2 SVGEGT come from the germline V gene. The length of the CDR3 is 14 residues. V dropped 6 bases and J dropped 0 bases, with 11 bases sitting between them. CDR3 sequence reads: CASRDWTDQETQYF. CDR3 nucleotide sequence: TGTGCCAGCAGGGACTGGACGGACCAAGAGACCCAGTACTTC.

The rearrangement joins TRBV7-8 to TRBJ1-1; D is undetermined. V was clipped by 4 bases and J by 7 bases, with 10 bases between them. This CDR3 spans 12 amino acids. Germline CDR1 SGHVS, CDR2 FQNEAQ. CDR3 sequence: CASSSLTYEAFF. The CDR3 DNA reads TGTGCCAGCAGCTCCCTGACATATGAAGCTTTCTTT.

The chain is built from TRBV4-1 and TRBJ2-6, with 8 bases identical to TRBD1. CDR1 is MGHRA and CDR2 is YSYEKL in the germline V gene. J gave up 0 bases and V 5 bases, and 3 bases lay outside the gene matches. The CDR3 has 16 amino acids. The CDR3 sequence is CASSLTGGSGANVLTF. The DNA of the CDR3 is TGCGCCAGCAGCTTAACAGGGGGCTCTGGGGCCAACGTCCTGACTTTC.

The chain has TRBV7-2 and TRBJ2-5; no firm D call. CDR3 length equals 13 residues. From germline, CDR1 is SGHTA and CDR2 FQGNSA. Trimming took 5 bases from V and 1 from J, leaving 8 bases between them. CDR3 coding DNA: TGTGCCAGCAGCCCAGGACCCCAAGAGACCCAGTACTTC. This sequence encodes CASSPGPQETQYF.

Turning to this clonotype: The missing conserved phenylalanine or tryptophan at the end of this CDR3 makes a read error likely. This chain joins TRBV20-1 and TRBJ1-2; D is uncertain. The CDR3 loop spans 8 amino acids. Per germline, CDR1 DFQATT and CDR2 SNEGSKA (reference sequence). The chain's CDR3 is CSAVVYTL. CDR3 sequence (DNA): TGTAGTGCGGTGGTCTACACCCTC.

Turning to this clonotype: One end of the junction fails to match germline, which may point to a read error. V is TRBV24-1 and J is TRBJ1-1; D might be TRBD1 (5 bases). There are 13 residues in the CDR3. Germline-derived CDR1 and CDR2 are KGHDR and SFDVKD. CDR3: CATSKGIYTGAFF. The CDR3 bases are TGTGCCACCAGTAAGGGGATATACACTGGAGCTTTCTTT.

This clonotype was found a few times. The V and J genes are TRBV7-6 and TRBJ2-1; 8 positions match TRBD1. Trimming took 4 bases from V and 4 from J; bases not matched to a gene: 3. The germline V gene encodes CDR1 SGHVS and CDR2 FNYEAQ. This CDR3 comprises 14 residues. As DNA, the CDR3 is TGTGCCAGCAGCTCCTGGACAGGGTACAATGAGCAGTTCTTC. Its translation is CASSSWTGYNEQFF.